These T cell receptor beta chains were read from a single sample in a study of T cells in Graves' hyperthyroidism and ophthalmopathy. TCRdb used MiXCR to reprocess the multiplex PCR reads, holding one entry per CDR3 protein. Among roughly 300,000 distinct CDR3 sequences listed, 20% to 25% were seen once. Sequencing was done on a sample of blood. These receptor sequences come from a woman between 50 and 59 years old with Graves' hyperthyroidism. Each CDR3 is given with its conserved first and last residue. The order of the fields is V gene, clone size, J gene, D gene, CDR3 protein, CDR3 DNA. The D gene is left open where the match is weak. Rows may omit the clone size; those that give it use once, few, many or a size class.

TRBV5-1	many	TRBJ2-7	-	CASSLAGGTDYEQYF	TGCGCCAGCAGCTTGGCCGGAGGGACAGACTACGAGCAGTACTTC
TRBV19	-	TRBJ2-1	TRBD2	CASSILGLAGAGEQFF	TGTGCCAGTAGTATTCTAGGACTAGCGGGAGCGGGTGAGCAGTTCTTC
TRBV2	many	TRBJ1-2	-	CATIGRRGGYTF	TGTGCCACCATCGGGCGAAGAGGGGGCTACACCTTC
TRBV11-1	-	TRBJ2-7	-	CASSHTGEDEQYF	TGTGCCAGCAGCCACACAGGGGAGGACGAGCAGTACTTC
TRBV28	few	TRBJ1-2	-	CASSLGARGYGYTF	TGTGCCAGCAGTTTGGGGGCTAGGGGCTACGGCTACACCTTC
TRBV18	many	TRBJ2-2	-	CASSLQALNTGELFF	TGTGCCAGCTCACTCCAGGCCCTGAACACCGGGGAGCTGTTTTTT
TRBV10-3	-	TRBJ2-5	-	CAISAGGNQETQYF	TGTGCCATCAGTGCCGGGGGAAACCAAGAGACCCAGTACTTC
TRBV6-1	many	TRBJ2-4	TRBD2	CASSYGGANIQYF	TGTGCCAGCAGTTACGGGGGGGCAAACATTCAGTACTTC
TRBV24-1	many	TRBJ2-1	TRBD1	CATSEQGSWNEQFF	TGTGCCACCAGCGAACAGGGGAGTTGGAATGAGCAGTTCTTC
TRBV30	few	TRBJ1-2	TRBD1	CAWSVRGQGAGGYTF	TGTGCCTGGAGTGTACGGGGACAGGGGGCGGGTGGCTACACCTTC
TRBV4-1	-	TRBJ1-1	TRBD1	CASSQVDRVGGEAFF	TGCGCCAGCAGCCAAGTAGACAGGGTGGGTGGTGAAGCTTTCTTT
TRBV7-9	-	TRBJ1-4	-	CASSPSLQTSGTFNEKLFF	TGTGCCAGCAGCCCCTCCTTACAAACCTCCGGGACCTTTAATGAAAAACTGTTTTTT
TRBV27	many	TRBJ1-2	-	CASSFNTGISGYTF	TGTGCCAGCAGTTTTAATACAGGGATTTCTGGCTACACCTTC
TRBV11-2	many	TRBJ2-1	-	CASSLQAEYNEQFF	TGTGCCAGCAGCTTACAGGCAGAATACAATGAGCAGTTCTTC
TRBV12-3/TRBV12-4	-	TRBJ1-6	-	CATGRGDYNSPLHF	TGTGCCACCGGGAGGGGGGACTATAATTCACCCCTCCACTTT
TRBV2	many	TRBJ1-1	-	CASSESHTGSTEAFF	TGTGCCAGCAGTGAATCCCATACGGGGAGCACTGAAGCTTTCTTT
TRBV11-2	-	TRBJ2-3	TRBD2	CASSLFAGGGLDTQYF	TGTGCCAGCAGCTTATTTGCGGGGGGGGGCCTAGATACGCAGTATTTT
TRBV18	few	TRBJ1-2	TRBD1	CASSIKTGDYGYTF	TGTGCCAGCTCCATCAAAACAGGGGACTATGGCTACACCTTC
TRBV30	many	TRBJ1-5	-	CAWSVRPRGGQPQHF	TGTGCCTGGAGTGTACGGCCCCGGGGAGGCCAGCCCCAGCATTTT
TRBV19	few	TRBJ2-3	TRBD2	CASSIRVAGGYLPDTQYF	TGTGCCAGTAGTATCAGAGTAGCGGGGGGTTACTTGCCAGATACGCAGTATTTT
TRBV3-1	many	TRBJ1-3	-	CASSQGGTGNTIYF	TGTGCCAGCAGCCAAGGGGGGACAGGAAACACCATATATTTT
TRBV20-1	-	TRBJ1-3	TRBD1	CSARRGPSGNTIYF	TGCAGTGCTAGGAGGGGGCCCTCTGGAAACACCATATATTTT
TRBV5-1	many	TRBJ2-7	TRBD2	CASSLPFLAGGRRNYEQYF	TGCGCCAGCAGCCTGCCCTTCCTAGCGGGAGGAAGAAGGAACTACGAGCAGTACTTC
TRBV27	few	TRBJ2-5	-	CASSLKRTSQETQYF	TGTGCCAGCAGTTTAAAAAGGACATCCCAAGAGACCCAGTACTTC
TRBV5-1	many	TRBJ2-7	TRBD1	CASSKGQEYEQYF	TGCGCCAGCAGCAAGGGACAGGAATACGAGCAGTACTTC
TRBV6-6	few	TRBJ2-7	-	CASSYAPAPSSYEQYF	TGTGCCAGCAGTTACGCTCCAGCGCCCAGCTCCTACGAGCAGTACTTC
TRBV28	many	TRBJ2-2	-	CASRNSDRNTGELFF	TGTGCCAGCAGAAACTCGGACAGGAACACCGGGGAGCTGTTTTTT
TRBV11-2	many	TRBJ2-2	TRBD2	CASSLIAGGPSGELFF	TGTGCCAGCAGCTTAATTGCGGGGGGGCCCTCCGGGGAGCTGTTTTTT
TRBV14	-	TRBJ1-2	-	CASSPPGRAAGYGYTF	TGTGCCAGCAGCCCCCCCGGGCGCGCGGCCGGCTATGGCTACACCTTC
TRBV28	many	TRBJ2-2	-	CASSLDYRRTGELFF	TGTGCCAGCAGCTTGGACTACCGGAGGACCGGGGAGCTGTTTTTT
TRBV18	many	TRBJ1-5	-	CASSVAGTPSEPQHF	TGTGCCAGCTCAGTGGCCGGGACCCCCTCCGAGCCCCAGCATTTT
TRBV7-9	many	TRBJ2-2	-	CASSLRGRQESPLTAGELFF	TGTGCCAGCAGCTTAAGAGGCAGGCAAGAATCGCCCCTAACAGCCGGGGAGCTGTTTTTT
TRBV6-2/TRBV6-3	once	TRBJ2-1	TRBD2	CASSSPGLAGGFEQFF	TGTGCCAGCAGTTCCCCGGGACTAGCGGGAGGGTTTGAGCAGTTCTTC
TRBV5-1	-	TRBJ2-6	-	CASSFGTTNSGANVLTF	TGCGCCAGCAGCTTCGGGACAACTAACTCTGGGGCCAACGTCCTGACTTTC
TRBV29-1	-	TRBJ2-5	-	CSVVRDKAETQYF	TGCAGCGTTGTAAGGGACAAGGCAGAGACCCAGTACTTC
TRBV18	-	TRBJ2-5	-	CASSPRGDGETQYF	TGTGCCAGCTCACCAAGAGGGGATGGGGAGACCCAGTACTTC
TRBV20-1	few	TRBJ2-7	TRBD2	CSARTAGGIYEQYF	TGCAGTGCTAGAACAGCGGGGGGGATTTACGAGCAGTACTTC
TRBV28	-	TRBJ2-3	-	CASTVSLVDTQYF	TGTGCCAGCACTGTGAGTCTGGTCGATACGCAGTATTTT
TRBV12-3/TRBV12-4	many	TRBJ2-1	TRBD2	CASSLGLAGGLKDEQFF	TGTGCCAGCAGTTTAGGTCTAGCGGGGGGGCTGAAGGATGAGCAGTTCTTC
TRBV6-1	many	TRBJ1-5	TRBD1	CASGTGGYSNQPQHF	TGTGCCAGTGGGACAGGGGGATATAGCAATCAGCCCCAGCATTTT
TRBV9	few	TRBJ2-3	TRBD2	CASSPRAGDSTDTQYF	TGTGCCAGCAGCCCGCGGGCGGGGGATAGCACAGATACGCAGTATTTT
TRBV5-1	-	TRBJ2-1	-	CASSPRGLVGEANEQFF	TGCGCCAGCAGCCCCCGGGGGCTAGTGGGAGAGGCCAATGAGCAGTTCTTC
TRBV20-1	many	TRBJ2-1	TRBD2	CSASSLAGGMSSYNEQFF	TGCAGTGCTAGCTCCCTAGCGGGAGGGATGAGCTCCTACAATGAGCAGTTCTTC
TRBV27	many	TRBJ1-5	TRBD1	CASSWTGSNQPQHF	TGTGCCAGCAGCTGGACAGGGAGCAATCAGCCCCAGCATTTT
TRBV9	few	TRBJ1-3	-	CASSADPGFGNTIYF	TGTGCCAGCAGCGCCGACCCAGGGTTCGGAAACACCATATATTTT
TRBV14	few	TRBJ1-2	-	CASSQDQSYGYTF	TGTGCCAGCAGCCAAGATCAATCGTATGGCTACACCTTC
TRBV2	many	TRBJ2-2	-	CASSRSPGTLFTGELFF	TGTGCCAGCAGTCGTTCCCCCGGGACACTGTTCACCGGGGAGCTGTTTTTT
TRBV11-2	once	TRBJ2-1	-	CASSFLGSKGNEQFF	TGTGCCAGCAGCTTTCTGGGGTCCAAGGGTAATGAGCAGTTCTTC
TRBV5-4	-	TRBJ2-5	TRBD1	CASSSQGAAETQYF	TGTGCCAGCAGCTCACAGGGGGCTGCAGAGACCCAGTACTTC
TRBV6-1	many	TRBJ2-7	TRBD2	CASSEDGGGYEQYF	TGTGCCAGCAGTGAGGACGGCGGGGGCTACGAGCAGTACTTC